A few counts support the clone carrying this T cell receptor (beta chain). This entry belongs to a study of beta chain features in type 1 diabetes. The germline gives CDR1 GTSNPN, CDR2 SVGIG (reference sequence). There are 16 residues in the CDR3. V trimming: 0 bases; J trimming: 2 bases; junction bases outside the gene matches: 8. Sequencing targeted expressed TCRB transcripts, as all isolated RNA had been reverse transcribed. Only in-frame clones appear in the TCRdb table, and some are missing; sequencing was by immunoSEQ multiplex PCR. The sample holds 350,000 to 450,000 clones, about 16% seen once.

The clonotype was recovered from a woman under 30 in good health. The J gene is TRBJ1-1, the V gene TRBV30, with TRBD1 matching 8 bases. Source material: naive CD4+ T cells from blood. CDR3 loop: CAWSVQDRVLNTEAFF. CDR3 nucleotides: TGTGCCTGGAGTGTACAGGACAGGGTTTTAAACACTGAAGCTTTCTTT.